This T cell receptor (beta chain) was sequenced in a study of blood T cell repertoires in COVID-19. Study information: Sites in the United States, Italy and Spain provided acute and convalescent COVID-19 samples. T cells, B-cell-depleted T cells, or PBMCs provided the cDNA or gDNA that served as material.

V lost 5 bases and J lost 5; bases outside the gene matches: 20. Germline loops: CDR1 SGHTA, CDR2 FQGNSA. This CDR3 is built from 18 residues. As handled by the study authors: The assay estimated nucleated cells by amplifying reference gene primers. TCRdb keeps only in-frame clones here, not all; method: immunoSEQ multiplex PCR. V, J and clone size are taken as reported in that table, and D and trimming were inferred from the DNA itself. The sample lists approximately 150,000 clones, 87% occurring once. The chain carries TRBV7-2 and TRBJ2-5; 7 bases are a match to TRBD1. The sequencing input was peripheral blood. This receptor was obtained from a man aged 50 to 60 who had recovered from COVID-19. The CDR3 region is CASSPGPGRTGVRETQYF. CDR3 DNA: TGTGCCAGCAGCCCCGGTCCCGGCCGAACAGGGGTGAGGGAGACCCAGTACTTC.